This T cell receptor (beta chain) came from a study of blood T cell repertoires in COVID-19. On the study more broadly: Acute-phase and convalescent COVID-19 samples originated in the United States, Italy and Spain. T cells, B-cell-depleted T cells, or PBMCs provided the cDNA or gDNA that served as material.

As originally analysed: Counts of nucleated cells, estimated from reference gene primer amplification, were obtained. The data were produced by immunoSEQ multiplex PCR, yet TCRdb's version contains in-frame clones alone and is incomplete. V and J calls and clone size are copied from that table; D and trimming were computed from the DNA. The data show over 75,000 clones, with roughly 89% seen just once and about 5.2% held by the top ten. This TCR came from a woman older than 75 with active COVID-19. Material for sequencing was peripheral blood.

In DNA, the CDR3 is TGTGCCAGCAGCATTTCAGGGAACACTGAAGCTTTCTTT. Its protein is CASSISGNTEAFF. V usage is TRBV9 and J usage is TRBJ1-1; D ambiguous. V was trimmed by 4 bases and J by 1 base, leaving 8 bases between them. CDR1 and CDR2 from the germline V gene are SGDLS and YYNGEE. This CDR3 is built from 13 residues.